This T cell receptor beta chain was identified during a study of immune evolution from preneoplasia to lung adenocarcinoma. Study-level points and caveats: Later-stage lesions appeared to have more T cells, more diversity, less clonality.

Concerning this clone itself: Its antigen remains unidentified.

Profiling relied on immunoSEQ multiplex PCR, and the TCRdb table lists in-frame clones only, not all of them. Of about 4,400 clones in the sample, roughly 90% were seen once. This CDR3 is 11 amino acids long. Germline CDR1 and CDR2: DFQATT and SNEGSKA (reference sequence). V lost 6 bases and J 5 bases, leaving 11 bases between the germline ends. This receptor was identified in an older donor with lung adenocarcinoma. V gene TRBV20-1 combines with J gene TRBJ2-7; D remains unclear. Source material: FFPE minimally invasive lung adenocarcinoma tissue. The CDR3 region has the DNA TGCAGTGCCCTTTCCCCCGACGAGCAGTACTTC. Protein sequence: CSALSPDEQYF.